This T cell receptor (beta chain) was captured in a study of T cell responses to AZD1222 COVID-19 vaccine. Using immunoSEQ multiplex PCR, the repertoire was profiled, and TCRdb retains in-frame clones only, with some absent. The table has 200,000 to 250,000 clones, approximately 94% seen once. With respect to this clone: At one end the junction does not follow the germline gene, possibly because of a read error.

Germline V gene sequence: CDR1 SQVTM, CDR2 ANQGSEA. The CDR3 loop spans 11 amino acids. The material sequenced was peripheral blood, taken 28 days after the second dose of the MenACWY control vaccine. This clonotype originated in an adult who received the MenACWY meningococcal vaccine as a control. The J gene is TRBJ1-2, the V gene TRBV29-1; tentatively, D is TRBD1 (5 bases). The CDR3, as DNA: TGCAGCGTTGGATGGGACGGACGCGCAGCCTTC. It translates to CSVGWDGRAAF.